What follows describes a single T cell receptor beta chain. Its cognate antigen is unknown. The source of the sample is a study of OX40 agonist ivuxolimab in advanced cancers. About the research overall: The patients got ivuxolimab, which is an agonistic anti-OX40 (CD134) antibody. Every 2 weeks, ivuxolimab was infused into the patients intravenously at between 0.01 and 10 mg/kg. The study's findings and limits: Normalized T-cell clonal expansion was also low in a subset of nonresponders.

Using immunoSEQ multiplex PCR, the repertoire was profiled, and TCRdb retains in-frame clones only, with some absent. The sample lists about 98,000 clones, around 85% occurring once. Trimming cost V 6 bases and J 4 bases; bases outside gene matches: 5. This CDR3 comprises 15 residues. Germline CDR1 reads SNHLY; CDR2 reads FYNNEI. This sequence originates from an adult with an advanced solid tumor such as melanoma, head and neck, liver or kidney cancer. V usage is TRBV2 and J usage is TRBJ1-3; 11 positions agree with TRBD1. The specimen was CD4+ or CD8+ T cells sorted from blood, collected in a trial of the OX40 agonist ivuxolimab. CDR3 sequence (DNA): TGTGCCAGCAGCCGGACAGGGGGCGCCGGAAACACCATATATTTT. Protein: CASSRTGGAGNTIYF. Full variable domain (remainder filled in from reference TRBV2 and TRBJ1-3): EPEVTQTPSHQVTQMGQEVILRCVPISNHLYFYWYRQILGQKVEFLVSFYNNEISEKSEIFDDQFSVERPDGSNFTLKIRSTKLEDSAMYFCASSRTGGAGNTIYFGEGSWLTVV.